Listed below are T cell receptor beta chains from one sample, sequenced in a study of spatial heterogeneity in lung cancer. One entry per CDR3 protein results from TCRdb running MiXCR on the 5' RACE reads. The sample has tens of thousands of distinct CDR3 sequences; roughly 4.2% are singletons. The sample here was PBMCs, taken at surgery. These receptors originate from a male donor with early-stage non-small cell lung cancer. The CDR3 runs from the conserved cysteine through the conserved F or W. Each record gives: V gene, J gene, D gene, clone size, CDR3 length, CDR3 DNA, CDR3 protein. A D gene is named only where the DNA matches it firmly. Rows give clone size only sometimes, using once, few, many, or a class for an expanded clone.

>TRBV6-1|TRBJ1-4|TRBD1|many|15
TGTGCCAGCAGTCGCGACAGGGGACACAATGAAAAACTGTTTTTT
CASSRDRGHNEKLFF
>TRBV7-8|TRBJ2-2|NA|few|15
TGTGCCAGCAGCCATGGGCTAGCCCACACCGGGGAGCTGTTTTTT
CASSHGLAHTGELFF
>TRBV6-5|TRBJ2-7|NA|many|15
TGTGCCAGCAGAGGACAGGGTAGCGGGGTCTACGAGCAGTACTTC
CASRGQGSGVYEQYF
>TRBV20-1|TRBJ1-5|NA|many|13
TGCAGTGCAGGGAGGCAGGGCAATCAGCCCCAGCATTTT
CSAGRQGNQPQHF
>TRBV7-7|TRBJ1-1|NA|medium-sized|15
TGTGCTAGCAAACGAATAGGCCCCTTGAACACTGAAGCTTTCTTT
CASKRIGPLNTEAFF
>TRBV11-3|TRBJ2-1|TRBD1|many|15
TGTGCCAGCAGCCGGGACAGAGATTCAAACAATGAGCAGTTCTTC
CASSRDRDSNNEQFF
>TRBV5-4|TRBJ2-7|TRBD2|many|15
TGTGCCAGCAGCTCGCCGGGACTAGCTCCGGGGGAGCAGTACTTC
CASSSPGLAPGEQYF
>TRBV19|TRBJ1-4|NA|NA|14
TGTGCCAGTAGTATAATGGACACTAATGAAAAACTGTTTTTT
CASSIMDTNEKLFF
>TRBV27|TRBJ1-4|TRBD1|few|16
TGTGCCAGCAGACCAAACACAGGGGGCAGTAGGGAAAAACTGTTTTTT
CASRPNTGGSREKLFF
>TRBV20-1|TRBJ1-5|TRBD1|NA|14
TGCAGTGCCTCCGGGACAGGGGGCAATCAGCCCCAGCATTTT
CSASGTGGNQPQHF
>TRBV10-3|TRBJ2-5|TRBD1|many|16
TGTGCCATCAGTCCAGCCGACAGACAGGGGCAAGAGACCCAGTACTTC
CAISPADRQGQETQYF
>TRBV4-1|TRBJ2-5|NA|many|15
TGCGCCAGCAGCCAAGAACAGGGTCTCGTAGAGACCCAGTACTTC
CASSQEQGLVETQYF
>TRBV5-6|TRBJ1-4|NA|many|15
TGTGCCAGCAGCGTACCCAAGTTGAGAAATGAAAAACTGTTTTTT
CASSVPKLRNEKLFF
>TRBV27|TRBJ2-6|NA|many|18
TGTGCCAGCAGCCCCCAGGGTCCGGGTTGGTCTGGGGCCAACGTCCTGACTTTC
CASSPQGPGWSGANVLTF
>TRBV5-1|TRBJ2-7|TRBD1|NA|16
TGCGCCAGCAGCCCCAAGGGACAGGGGCCTAACTACGAGCAGTACTTC
CASSPKGQGPNYEQYF
>TRBV11-2|TRBJ1-1|TRBD1|medium-sized|14
TGTGCCAGCAGCTCCAGGGGGCGCGGCACTGAAGCTTTCTTT
CASSSRGRGTEAFF
>TRBV25-1|TRBJ1-4|TRBD1|NA|15
TGTGCCAGCAGTGCTATGACAGGGGATAATGAAAAACTGTTTTTT
CASSAMTGDNEKLFF
>TRBV20-1|TRBJ1-1|NA|many|12
TGCAGTGCTAGGTCCGGGAACACTGAAGCTTTCTTT
CSARSGNTEAFF
>TRBV6-1|TRBJ2-2|NA|many|14
TGTGCCAGCAGTGGGGGACGGGACACCGGGGAGCTGTTTTTT
CASSGGRDTGELFF
>TRBV10-1|TRBJ1-6|NA|NA|13
TGCGCCAGCAGTGAAATTGGTAGTTCACCCCTCCACTTT
CASSEIGSSPLHF
>TRBV20-1|TRBJ2-7|TRBD2|many|16
TGCAGTGCTAGAGATTTAGCGGGAGCGTCCTACAACGAGCAGTACTTC
CSARDLAGASYNEQYF
>TRBV12-3/TRBV12-4|TRBJ1-2|TRBD1|NA|15
TGTGCCAGCAGTTCCCAGGGACAGGGCAACTATGGCTACACCTTC
CASSSQGQGNYGYTF
>TRBV11-2|TRBJ2-1|NA|many|16
TGTGCCAGCAGCTTAGCTCCACGACGGGAGTACAATGAGCAGTTCTTC
CASSLAPRREYNEQFF
>TRBV28|TRBJ2-3|NA|many|11
TGTGCCAGCAGTTTGGTGGATACGCAGTATTTT
CASSLVDTQYF
>TRBV6-5|TRBJ2-2|NA|few|14
TGTGCCAGCAGTTACGACAGAGTCACCGGGGAGCTGTTTTTT
CASSYDRVTGELFF
>TRBV6-1|TRBJ2-3|NA|many|10
TGTGCCAGCGCGGGAGATACGCAGTATTTT
CASAGDTQYF
>TRBV7-2|TRBJ1-4|NA|many|14
TGTGCCAGCAGCTTACAGTCAACTAATGAAAAACTGTTTTTT
CASSLQSTNEKLFF
>TRBV5-1|TRBJ1-1|NA|many|15
TGCGCCAGCAGCTTGGGCCCAGGGATGAACACTGAAGCTTTCTTT
CASSLGPGMNTEAFF
>TRBV9|TRBJ2-2|TRBD1|few|15
TGTGCCAGCAGCGCAGGACAGGGGTTGGCCGGGGAGCTGTTTTTT
CASSAGQGLAGELFF
>TRBV7-9|TRBJ2-7|NA|medium-sized|15
TGTGCCAGCACCTTAGGGGGACACTGGCCCTACGAGCAGTACTTC
CASTLGGHWPYEQYF
>TRBV20-1|TRBJ2-1|NA|many|15
TGCAGTGCCGAGGCAGGGGCATCGGAATACAATGAGCAGTTCTTC
CSAEAGASEYNEQFF
>TRBV7-2|TRBJ1-2|TRBD1|many|14
TGTGCCAGCAGCTCCGCAGGGGGTCCCGTAGGCTACACCTTC
CASSSAGGPVGYTF
>TRBV3-1|TRBJ2-2|TRBD2|many|22
TGTGCCAGCAGCCCCACCTGGAACCTGCTCTCTAGCGGGGGGTTGGGCGACGGGGAGCTGTTTTTT
CASSPTWNLLSSGGLGDGELFF
>TRBV3-1|TRBJ2-5|NA|many|15
TGTGCCAGCAGCCGCCTTTCCCAGGGTGTTGAGACCCAGTACTTC
CASSRLSQGVETQYF
>TRBV6-6|TRBJ1-5|NA|many|15
TGTGCCAGCAGTTATAGTCAGTTTGGCAATCAGCCCCAGCATTTT
CASSYSQFGNQPQHF
>TRBV6-2/TRBV6-3|TRBJ2-3|NA|few|13
TGTGCCAGCAGTACCACAGCGACATCCTCGCAGTATTTT
CASSTTATSSQYF
>TRBV5-5|TRBJ2-5|TRBD1|many|17
TGTGCCAGCAGCACACAGTTCACGACAGGGGCGAGGGAGACCCAGTACTTC
CASSTQFTTGARETQYF
>TRBV20-1|TRBJ1-2|NA|few|13
TGCAGTGCCGACGCGAGTGTATCTTATGGCTACACCTTC
CSADASVSYGYTF
>TRBV29-1|TRBJ2-6|NA|many|14
TGCAGCGCTGGGGGCTTCTCTGGGGCCAACGTCCTGACTTTC
CSAGGFSGANVLTF
>TRBV28|TRBJ2-7|TRBD2|many|16
TGTGCCAGCAGTTTCGGACTAGCGGGAGTTGACTACGAGCAGTACTTC
CASSFGLAGVDYEQYF
>TRBV6-2/TRBV6-3|TRBJ2-5|NA|many|15
TGTGCCAGCAGTTACCTCGGCCAAGGGCAAGAGACCCAGTACTTC
CASSYLGQGQETQYF
>TRBV19|TRBJ2-5|NA|many|13
TGTGCCAGTCGTTTCCCGAACCAAGAGACCCAGTACTTC
CASRFPNQETQYF
>TRBV20-1|TRBJ2-7|NA|many|11
TGCAGTGCTAGACTCGTCTACGAGCAGTACTTC
CSARLVYEQYF
>TRBV7-8|TRBJ2-2|TRBD2|medium-sized|18
TGTGCCAGCAGCCCCCGGGCTAGCGGGAGGGTCCTCACCGGGGAGCTGTTTTTT
CASSPRASGRVLTGELFF
>TRBV25-1|TRBJ2-7|NA|medium-sized|12
TGTGCCAGCAGTGATGGACCCTACGAGCAGTACTTC
CASSDGPYEQYF
>TRBV4-1|TRBJ2-5|NA|many|14
TGCGCCAGCAGCCAAGGGGGGGCTTGGGAGACCCAGTACTTC
CASSQGGAWETQYF
>TRBV15|TRBJ2-1|TRBD1|few|15
TGTGCCACCAGCAGAAGACAGGGGGCGCTTGGTGAGCAGTTCTTC
CATSRRQGALGEQFF
>TRBV12-3/TRBV12-4|TRBJ2-7|TRBD2|NA|14
TGTGCCAGCAGTCCACCGGGAGGGCTCTACGAGCAGTACTTC
CASSPPGGLYEQYF
>TRBV6-1|TRBJ1-4|NA|NA|15
TGTGCCAGCAGTGCCCGGCGGGGGTCGGATGAAAAACTGTTTTTT
CASSARRGSDEKLFF
>TRBV9|TRBJ2-1|NA|few|17
TGTGCCAGCAGCGTAGACCTGAGAGACCTAGGCGACAATGAGCAGTTCTTC
CASSVDLRDLGDNEQFF
>TRBV6-6|TRBJ2-7|NA|many|14
TGTGCCAGCAGTTACTCTCGGGGAATCTACGAGCAGTACTTC
CASSYSRGIYEQYF
>TRBV7-2|TRBJ2-5|TRBD2|many|16
TGTGCCAGCAGCCACGGGGGCGGGAGGACCGGGGAGACCCAGTACTTC
CASSHGGGRTGETQYF
>TRBV11-2|TRBJ2-1|TRBD2|many|15
TGTGCCAGCAGCTGGACTAGCGGGGTATACAATGAGCAGTTCTTC
CASSWTSGVYNEQFF
>TRBV9|TRBJ1-6|NA|medium-sized|15
TGTGCCAGCAGCCCCTCCGGAGGGGTTAATTCACCCCTCCACTTT
CASSPSGGVNSPLHF
>TRBV27|TRBJ2-7|TRBD1|many|15
TGTGCCAGCAGTATACAGGGGGCGCGAGTCTACGAGCAGTACTTC
CASSIQGARVYEQYF
>TRBV6-5|TRBJ1-5|NA|NA|18
TGTGCCAGCAGTTACACTAATCCCGGGACCGGGGAGAATCAGCCCCAGCATTTT
CASSYTNPGTGENQPQHF
>TRBV28|TRBJ2-7|TRBD2|many|17
TGTGCCAGCAGTTCCCTCCCTGGGACTAGCGGGAACTACGAGCAGTACTTC
CASSSLPGTSGNYEQYF